This is a list of T cell receptor beta chains from one sample in a study of shared clonotypes between healthy human individuals. The method was immunoSEQ multiplex PCR; TCRdb's version includes in-frame clones alone and lacks a portion of them. The sample consists of about 2.3 million clones, 80% to 95% of them appearing once. Sequenced sample: naive CD4+ T cells from PBMCs. The source is a man aged 18 to 35 in good health. Some clones in this sample may be carry-over from other donors' samples. Each CDR3 is given with its conserved first and last residue. D genes are given only for firm matches. Part of the rows lack a size; the others show once, few, many or a class for expanded clones.

14	TRBV2	once	.	TRBJ2-1	TGTGCCAGCAGTGGCGGACGTATCCACCGGGAGTGGTTCTTC	CASSGGRIHREWFF
13	TRBV2	once	TRBD1	TRBJ2-4	TGTGCCAGCGGGACAGAGTCTAAAAACATTCAGTACTTC	CASGTESKNIQYF
15	TRBV5-4	.	TRBD1	TRBJ2-7	TGTGCCAGCAGCTTTTCCGGGACAGCCTCCTACGAGCAGTACTTC	CASSFSGTASYEQYF
14	TRBV30	.	TRBD1	TRBJ1-6	TGTGCCTGGACTAGGACAGGGGCATATTCACCCCTCCACTTT	CAWTRTGAYSPLHF
13	TRBV7-2	.	.	TRBJ1-3	TGTGCCAGCAGCTTAGCAGGCGGAAACACCATATATTTT	CASSLAGGNTIYF
12	TRBV2	few	.	TRBJ1-1	TGTGCCAGCAGTGATTGGTCGCCCCTTTGCCTCTTT	CASSDWSPLCLF
17	TRBV5-1	.	TRBD2	TRBJ2-2	TGCGCCAGCAGCTCGGGACTAGCGGGGGCGAACACCGGGGAGCTGTTTTTT	CASSSGLAGANTGELFF
13	TRBV29-1	once	.	TRBJ1-2	TGCAGCGTTGGTAGCCGGGGGAACTATGGCTACACCTTC	CSVGSRGNYGYTF
14	TRBV5-1	.	TRBD2	TRBJ2-1	TGCGCCAGCAGCAATAGCGGGGGGAACAATGAGCAGTTCTTC	CASSNSGGNNEQFF
18	TRBV7-9	.	.	TRBJ2-1	TGTGCCAGCAGCCCCCTAGGCGTCTCCGGGCCAGCCTACAATGAGCAGTTCTTC	CASSPLGVSGPAYNEQFF
14	TRBV19	.	.	TRBJ1-1	TGTGCCAGTAAAGTCGGGGCAATTGACACTGAAGCTTTCTTT	CASKVGAIDTEAFF
15	TRBV19	.	.	TRBJ2-7	TGTGCCAGTAGTAGAGACGGGACAAGCTCCTACGAGCAGTACTTC	CASSRDGTSSYEQYF
14	TRBV19	.	TRBD2	TRBJ2-5	TGTGCCAGTACGCCGGGGGGAGTTGAAGAGACCCAGTACTTC	CASTPGGVEETQYF
14	TRBV14	.	.	TRBJ2-3	TGTGCCAGCAGTCGACTCGATTGGGGAGATACGCAGTATTTT	CASSRLDWGDTQYF
15	TRBV7-3	.	TRBD2	TRBJ2-1	TGTGCCAGCAGCGGAGCGGGAGAGAGCTACAATGAGCAGTTCTTC	CASSGAGESYNEQFF
12	TRBV10-3	.	TRBD2	TRBJ2-3	TGTGCCATCAGCGGGAGCGGGAATACGCAGTATTTT	CAISGSGNTQYF
15	TRBV9	.	TRBD1	TRBJ2-5	TGTGCCAGCAGCAGTCGACAGGGGCCTGCCGGGGCCCAGTACTTC	CASSSRQGPAGAQYF
15	TRBV2	.	.	TRBJ2-5	TGTGCCAGCAGCTCAGGGCAGGGGAGGCAAGAGACCCAGTACTTC	CASSSGQGRQETQYF
17	TRBV28	.	TRBD1	TRBJ2-1	TGTGCCAGCAGTTCCATCTCCGGACAGGCAATTTACAATGAGCAGTTCTTC	CASSSISGQAIYNEQFF
18	TRBV11-3	.	.	TRBJ2-4	TGTGCCAGCAGCCGGAAGACCCGTATCGGGTTAGCCAAAAACATTCAGTACTTC	CASSRKTRIGLAKNIQYF
13	TRBV29-1	.	TRBD2	TRBJ2-1	TGCAGCGTTGGCGGGAGGGCCAGGAATGAGCAGTTCTTC	CSVGGRARNEQFF
16	TRBV18	.	.	TRBJ2-3	TGTGCCAGCTCACCGCTACTTTTAGGGGGTCAAGATACGCAGTATTTT	CASSPLLLGGQDTQYF
13	TRBV7-9	once	TRBD1	TRBJ2-4	TGTGCCAGCAGCTTTGGCCCAGGGGGAGCGGAGTACTTC	CASSFGPGGAEYF
15	TRBV2	once	.	TRBJ2-3	TGTGCCAGCAGTCTAAACAGGGGGGGGACAGATACGCAGTATTTT	CASSLNRGGTDTQYF
13	TRBV5-5	.	.	TRBJ1-2	TGTGCCAGCAGCTTGGACCGTGGCTATGGCTACACCTTC	CASSLDRGYGYTF
13	TRBV10-3	.	.	TRBJ1-1	TGTGCCATCAGTGGGACCCGTGGGACTGAAGCTTTCTTT	CAISGTRGTEAFF
16	TRBV7-8	.	TRBD2	TRBJ2-1	TGTGCCAGCAGCTCAACGGGACTAGCGGGCCGGGGGGAGCAGTTCTTC	CASSSTGLAGRGEQFF
15	TRBV5-1	.	.	TRBJ2-6	TGCGCCAGCAGCTTTTCACCTTCTGGGGCCAACGTCCTGACTTTC	CASSFSPSGANVLTF
15	TRBV15	.	.	TRBJ2-7	TGTGCCACCAGCAGAGATCTAGCTAGCTCCTACGAGCAGTACTTC	CATSRDLASSYEQYF
15	TRBV9	.	TRBD1	TRBJ1-3	TGTGCCAGCAGCGCCACCGGGACAGTTGGAAACACCATATATTTT	CASSATGTVGNTIYF
16	TRBV5-1	.	.	TRBJ2-1	TGCGCCAGCAGCTTGGACAGGGCGTCCCCCTACAATGAGCAGTTCTTC	CASSLDRASPYNEQFF
14	TRBV18	.	TRBD2	TRBJ2-5	TGTGCCAGCTCACCAAGCGGGAGCTCGGAGACCCAGTACTTC	CASSPSGSSETQYF
16	TRBV28	once	TRBD1	TRBJ1-3	TGTGCCAGCAGGATCCGGGGACAGGGATTTGGAAACACCATATATTTT	CASRIRGQGFGNTIYF
14	TRBV4-1	.	TRBD1	TRBJ1-2	TGCGCCAGCAGCCTACAGGGGGTATCGTATGGCTACACCTTC	CASSLQGVSYGYTF
18	TRBV18	.	TRBD1	TRBJ2-1	TGTGCCAGCTCCGCTTCACCCTCTACAGGGGCTGGGTACAATGAGCAGTTCTTC	CASSASPSTGAGYNEQFF
16	TRBV29-1	.	TRBD2	TRBJ2-3	TGCAGCGTTGGGCACACTAGCGGGACCAGCACAGATACGCAGTATTTT	CSVGHTSGTSTDTQYF
15	TRBV7-3	.	TRBD1	TRBJ2-2	TGTGCCAGCAGCGCGGGACAGGGTAACACCGGGGAGCTGTTTTTT	CASSAGQGNTGELFF
12	TRBV28	.	.	TRBJ1-2	TGTGCCACCATCATGACCGACTATGGCTACACCTTC	CATIMTDYGYTF
13	TRBV30	.	.	TRBJ1-5	TGTGCCTGGAGTGTCGCCGGGAATCAGCCCCAGCATTTT	CAWSVAGNQPQHF
16	TRBV28	once	TRBD1	TRBJ1-5	TGTGCCAGCAGTCCACCTGACAGGGCTAGCAATCAGCCCCAGCATTTT	CASSPPDRASNQPQHF
17	TRBV4-3	.	.	TRBJ1-3	TGCGCCAGCAGCCAAGATAAAATTGGGGCAAGGGGAAACACCATATATTTT	CASSQDKIGARGNTIYF
18	TRBV23-1	.	.	TRBJ2-1	TGCGCCAGCAGTCAATCGCAGAGCTACGGGGGGCAACGCAATGAGCAGTTCTTC	CASSQSQSYGGQRNEQFF